This is a list of T cell receptor beta chains from one sample in a study of blood T cell repertoires in COVID-19. Data came from immunoSEQ multiplex PCR; TCRdb stores just in-frame clones and leaves some out. The sample consists of approximately 210,000 clones, nearly 90% of them appearing once. Sequencing used peripheral blood. Every receptor here comes from a woman between 40 and 55 years old who had recovered from COVID-19. CDR3s include the opening cysteine and the closing phenylalanine or tryptophan. A D gene is named only where the DNA matches it firmly. Not every row has a clone size; where given, it reads once, few, many or a size class.

>NA|NA|TRBJ2-2|TRBV27
TGTGCCAGCGGCCCCCCGGGGTTTAACACCGGGGAGCTGTTTTTT
CASGPPGFNTGELFF
>NA|TRBD2|TRBJ2-1|TRBV29-1
TGCAGCGTTGAGGGTCTAGCGGGACTCTTC
CSVEGLAGLF
>NA|NA|TRBJ1-2|TRBV7-9
TGTGCCAGCAGCAAAGAGGACGGGAGAAACTATGGCTACACCTTC
CASSKEDGRNYGYTF
>NA|NA|TRBJ1-6|TRBV27
TGTGCCAGCACCCGACAGATTAATTCACCCCTCCACTTT
CASTRQINSPLHF
>NA|TRBD1|TRBJ1-5|TRBV29-1
TGCAGCGTTGCGGCTACGGGACAGGGGAATCAGCCCCAGCATTTT
CSVAATGQGNQPQHF
>NA|TRBD2|TRBJ2-3|TRBV19
TGTGCCAGTAGTCCTAGCGGGAGATTCGCAGATACGCAGTATTTT
CASSPSGRFADTQYF
>NA|TRBD1|TRBJ2-1|TRBV19
TGTGCCAGTAGTATTGTGGGACAGGGTTTAAACAATGAGCAGTTCTTC
CASSIVGQGLNNEQFF
>NA|TRBD2|TRBJ2-1|TRBV4-2
TGTGCCAGCAGCCAAGTGGGGGGACTAGCTGACAATGAGCAGTTCTTC
CASSQVGGLADNEQFF
>NA|TRBD2|TRBJ2-1|TRBV9
TGTGCCAGCAGCGTTCAACTAGCGGGAGCCCGATCCTACAATGAGCAGTTCTTC
CASSVQLAGARSYNEQFF
>NA|TRBD2|TRBJ2-5|TRBV9
TGTGCCAGCAGTTATAGGGAGGGACAAGAGACCCAGTACTTC
CASSYREGQETQYF
>NA|NA|TRBJ2-2|TRBV7-9
TGTGCCAGCAGCTTCACACGCGGGGAGCTGTTTTTT
CASSFTRGELFF
>NA|TRBD2|TRBJ2-2|TRBV11-3
TGTGCCAGCAGCGATGGGGCAGCGGGAGGCCTAAGCACCGGGGAGCTGTTTTTT
CASSDGAAGGLSTGELFF
>NA|TRBD1|TRBJ1-2|TRBV5-6
TGTGCCAGCAGCTCCGGGACAGGGGTTACTGGCTACACCTTC
CASSSGTGVTGYTF
>NA|NA|TRBJ2-1|TRBV19
TGTGCCAGTAGTATCGGAGGCACCTACAATGAGCAGTTCTTC
CASSIGGTYNEQFF
>NA|TRBD1|TRBJ2-5|TRBV10-1
TGCGCCAGCGGACGGACAGGGGGCCCGGGGGAGACCCAGTACTTC
CASGRTGGPGETQYF
>few|TRBD1|TRBJ2-3|TRBV5-1
TGCGCCAGCAGCCCCGGCCAGGGGGGCACAGATACGCAGTATTTT
CASSPGQGGTDTQYF
>few|NA|TRBJ1-2|TRBV6-5
TGTGCCAGCAGTTACTCGGGGGGAGACAGCTATGGCTACACCTTC
CASSYSGGDSYGYTF
>NA|TRBD1|TRBJ2-5|TRBV28
TGTGCCAGCAGCGGACAGGGCTTTTACCAAGAGACCCAGTACTTC
CASSGQGFYQETQYF
>few|NA|TRBJ1-1|TRBV3-1/TRBV3-2
TGTGCCAGCAGCCAGACCCAGGGGACTGAAGCTTTCTTT
CASSQTQGTEAFF
>NA|NA|TRBJ2-1|TRBV5-4
TGTGCCAGCAGCTTGCCAGGGCCCTACAATGAGCAGTTCTTC
CASSLPGPYNEQFF
>NA|TRBD1|TRBJ2-5|TRBV19
TGTGCCAGTAGTAACAGGGGGAACCAAGAGACCCAGTACTTC
CASSNRGNQETQYF
>NA|NA|TRBJ1-1|TRBV11-1
TGTGCCAGCAGCTTAACAGGGATGAACACTGAAGCTTTCTTT
CASSLTGMNTEAFF
>NA|NA|TRBJ1-2|TRBV2
TGTGCCAGCAGCGACTGGGGAGATACCAACTATGGCTACACCTTC
CASSDWGDTNYGYTF
>NA|TRBD1|TRBJ2-7|TRBV2
TGTGCCAGCAGTGTTCAGACAGGGGCAACCTACGAGCAGTACTTC
CASSVQTGATYEQYF
>once|TRBD1|TRBJ1-2|TRBV11-2
TGTGCCAGCAGCTCGGACAGGGATGGCTACACCTTC
CASSSDRDGYTF
>NA|NA|TRBJ2-5|TRBV12-3/TRBV12-4
TGTGCCAGCAGTTTTGTCCGGGGAGAGACCCAGTACTTC
CASSFVRGETQYF
>NA|TRBD1|TRBJ1-2|TRBV20-1
TGCAGTGCCTCTAGACAGGGAGGCTACACCTTC
CSASRQGGYTF
>NA|NA|TRBJ1-1|TRBV6-2/TRBV6-3
TGTGCCAGCAGTTACTCGAGTATCTTCCGGAGGGACACTGAAGCTTTCTTT
CASSYSSIFRRDTEAFF
>NA|TRBD2|TRBJ2-7|TRBV29-1
TGCAGCGTTGATCGCGGGGGGGGGAGTTCGGCCGAGCAGTACTTC
CSVDRGGGSSAEQYF
>once|TRBD2|TRBJ2-1|TRBV27
TGTGCCAGCAGTCCTTTTGGGGGACTAGCCTACAATGAGCAGTTCTTC
CASSPFGGLAYNEQFF
>NA|NA|TRBJ2-1|TRBV27
TGTGCCAGCAGTCCACTCTCGGGACTCCTCTACAATGAGCAGTTCTTC
CASSPLSGLLYNEQFF
>NA|NA|TRBJ1-1|TRBV7-2
TGTGCCAGCAGCCCGCAGGGAGGGAGCACTGAAGCTTTCTTT
CASSPQGGSTEAFF
>NA|NA|TRBJ2-7|TRBV7-9
TGTGCCAGCAGCTTGGTCGGGGAAGGGCAGTACTTC
CASSLVGEGQYF
>few|TRBD1|TRBJ1-2|TRBV14
TGTGCCAGCAGTTTCCAGGGGGCATATGGCTACACCTTC
CASSFQGAYGYTF
>NA|NA|TRBJ1-2|TRBV6-1
TGTGCCAGCAGTGAAGCGCATGCCAGTAAATATGGCTACACCTTC
CASSEAHASKYGYTF
>few|NA|TRBJ2-6|TRBV19
TGTGCCAGTAGTATACAGCCAGGCTCTGGGGCCAACGTCCTGACTTTC
CASSIQPGSGANVLTF
>NA|NA|TRBJ1-1|TRBV27
TGTGCCAGCAGTTTACAGGGCTTAGGTGAAGCTTTCTTT
CASSLQGLGEAFF
>NA|TRBD2|TRBJ2-5|TRBV7-9
TGTGCCAGCAGCTACCGGGAGGTTATGCGAACCCAGTACTTC
CASSYREVMRTQYF
>NA|TRBD2|TRBJ2-3|TRBV30
TGTGCCGGGTCTAGCGGGAGGGCGTCAGATACGCAGTATTTT
CAGSSGRASDTQYF